This T cell receptor (beta chain) is drawn from a study of fetal regulatory T cell absence and autoimmunity. This CDR3 has 14 amino acids. The V and J ends lost 6 bases and 3 bases, in that order; junction bases with no gene match: 6. Germline V gene sequence: CDR1 MNHNS, CDR2 SASEGT. The repertoire was sequenced with immunoSEQ multiplex PCR; TCRdb's copy has only in-frame clones and lacks some. The table records just over 45,000 clones, around 85% of them present only once. Sequenced: cord blood. The J gene is TRBJ2-3, the V gene TRBV6-1, with TRBD2 matching 7 bases. The sequence was collected from a newborn boy with IPEX syndrome. The CDR3 nucleotides are TGTGCCAGCAGGATACTAGCGCGGACAGATACGCAGTATTTT. Translated, it gives CASRILARTDTQYF.